This T cell receptor (beta chain) originates from a study of Ad26.COV2.S vaccination and SARS-CoV-2 variants (dated by TCRdb to about 2021). Regarding the research as a whole: Donors in the vaccine arm were drawn from COV1001, a multicentre, randomized, double-blind, placebo-controlled phase I-IIa trial testing Ad26.COV2.S in healthy adults. Ad26.COV2.S was administered intramuscularly at 5 x 10^10 or 1 x 10^11 viral particles, either as a single shot or as two shots given 56 days apart. TCRbeta repertoire sequencing was used to assess the specificity and breadth of SARS-CoV-2-reactive T cell receptors after Ad26.COV2.S vaccination. The TCR-sequenced set comprised approximately 32 samples: approximately 19 Ad26.COV2.S vaccine recipients, 5 placebo recipients and 8 SARS-CoV-2 convalescent individuals. Trial participants were randomized into five groups of five: low-dose or high-dose Ad26.COV2.S given once or twice, or placebo on both occasions. Investigators remained blinded to trial group allocation during experiments and outcome assessment. The investigation overall reported the following: Spike-specific TCR breadth was higher in Ad26.COV2.S recipients than in placebo recipients (P = 0.0014). Comparable non-spike TCR breadth was observed between vaccine and placebo recipients, consistent with only spike being contained in the vaccine. The study was not powered to compare responses between vaccine doses or regimens. The authors noted that the TCR breadth and depth analyses may have underestimated total T cell responses. After vaccination, spike-specific CD8+ and CD4+ T cell responses were reported to show substantial breadth.

TCRbeta CDR3 regions were sequenced with the immunoSEQ Assay. After extraction, genomic DNA underwent amplification by bias-controlled multiplex PCR, followed by high-throughput sequencing. The study's own analysis went as follows. To quantify the absolute abundance of every unique TCRbeta CDR3 region, sequences were collapsed and filtered. T cell fraction was estimated by normalization of TCRbeta template counts to usable DNA, with usable DNA being measured through amplification of reference genes present in all nucleated cells. Repertoire TCRs were annotated as SARS-CoV-2-specific by exact matching of V gene, CDR3 amino acid sequence and J gene to a known reactive TCR set. The reference SARS-CoV-2 TCR set came from MIRA and was filtered for enrichment in COVID-19-positive ImmuneCODE repertoires, removing public or cross-reactive TCRs. Using the MIRA antigens, annotated TCRs were further analysed by specific ORF or by position within an ORF. Breadth was defined as the number of annotated unique rearrangements divided by the total number of unique productive rearrangements, and depth was defined as the summed frequency of the annotated unique rearrangements. Group comparisons of TCR breadth used two-sided Wilcoxon rank-sum tests. Drawn from immuneACCESS, this table holds only the in-frame rearrangements with V and J called that TCRdb kept. Clones are partly lost; checked studies trace under half to an unresolved V gene and leave the rest unexplained. The D gene and trimming were derived from the DNA, and the V and J assignments and clone size from that table. For this sample the table gives hundreds of thousands of clones, of which about nine tenths were detected only once. Around 6.1% of the sample rests with the top ten.

In the paper's terms, the treatment or condition label means: about 20 received Ad26.COV2.S at low or high dose, single or two shots; about 5 received placebo; per-sample allocation not given. For vaccine and placebo recipients, the sequenced repertoires came from samples collected on day 63 after the first injection. Cohort 1b enrolled about two dozen adults aged 18-55 years at a single site in Boston, USA, between 29 July and 7 August 2020. Ad26.COV2.S consisted of a replication-incompetent adenovirus type 26 vector by which a prefusion-stabilized SARS-CoV-2 spike protein from the original Wuhan strain was expressed. In regard to this clone: Its cognate antigen has yet to be identified. Base-call qualities are not available, and no considerably larger clone is one nucleotide away.

V ends up 6 bases short and J 1 base short, with an unmatched junction base count of 5. From cysteine to phenylalanine, the CDR3 is 16 amino acids long. The only DNA kept is the CDR3, 48 bases in frame from the first base. CDR1 SEHNR and CDR2 FQNEAQ were looked up in the germline V gene (reference sequence). The input for sequencing was peripheral blood, taken in a trial of Ad26.COV2.S vaccine versus placebo. Rearrangement joined TRBV7-9 to TRBJ1-6, and 8 junction bases match TRBD1. This sequence was found in a person between 18 and 65 years old who received the Ad26.COV2.S COVID-19 vaccine or a placebo. The encoded CDR3 is CASSHDRGSYNSPLHF. Here is the DNA: TGTGCCAGCAGTCATGACAGGGGATCCTATAATTCACCCCTCCACTTT.